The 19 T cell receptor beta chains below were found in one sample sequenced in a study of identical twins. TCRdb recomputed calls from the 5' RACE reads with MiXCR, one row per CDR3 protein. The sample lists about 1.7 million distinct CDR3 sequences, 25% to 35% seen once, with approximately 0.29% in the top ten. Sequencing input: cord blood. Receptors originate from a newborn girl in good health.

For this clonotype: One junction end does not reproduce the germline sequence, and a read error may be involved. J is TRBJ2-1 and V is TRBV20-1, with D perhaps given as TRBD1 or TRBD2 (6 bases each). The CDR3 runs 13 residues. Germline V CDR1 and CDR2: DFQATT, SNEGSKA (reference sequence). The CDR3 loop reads CSASGGTYTERFF. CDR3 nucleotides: TGCAGTGCTAGCGGGGGCACCTACACTGAGCGGTTCTTC.

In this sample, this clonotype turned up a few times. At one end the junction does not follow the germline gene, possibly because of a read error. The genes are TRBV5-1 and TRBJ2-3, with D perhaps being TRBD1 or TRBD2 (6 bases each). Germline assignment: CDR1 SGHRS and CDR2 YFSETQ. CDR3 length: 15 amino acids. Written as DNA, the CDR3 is TGCGCCAGCAGCTTGCCTAGGGGGGAGACAGGTACGCAGTATTTT. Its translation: CASSLPRGETGTQYF.

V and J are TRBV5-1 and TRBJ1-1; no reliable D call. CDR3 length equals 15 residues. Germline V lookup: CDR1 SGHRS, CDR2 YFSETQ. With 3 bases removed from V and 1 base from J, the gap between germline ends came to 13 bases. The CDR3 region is CASSSTGLWNTEAFF. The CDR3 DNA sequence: TGCGCCAGCAGCTCGACGGGTCTTTGGAACACTGAAGCTTTCTTT.

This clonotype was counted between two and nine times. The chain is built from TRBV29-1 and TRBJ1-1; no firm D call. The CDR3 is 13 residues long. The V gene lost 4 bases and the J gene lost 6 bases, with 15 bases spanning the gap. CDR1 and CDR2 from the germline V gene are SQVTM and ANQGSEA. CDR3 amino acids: CSVADGLRAEAFF. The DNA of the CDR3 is TGCAGCGTTGCAGACGGGCTGCGCGCTGAAGCTTTCTTT.

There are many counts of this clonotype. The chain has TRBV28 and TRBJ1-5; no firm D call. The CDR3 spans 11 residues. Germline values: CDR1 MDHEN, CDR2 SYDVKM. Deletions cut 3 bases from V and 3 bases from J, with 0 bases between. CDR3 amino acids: CASSFNQPQHF. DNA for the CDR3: TGTGCCAGCAGTTTCAATCAGCCCCAGCATTTT.

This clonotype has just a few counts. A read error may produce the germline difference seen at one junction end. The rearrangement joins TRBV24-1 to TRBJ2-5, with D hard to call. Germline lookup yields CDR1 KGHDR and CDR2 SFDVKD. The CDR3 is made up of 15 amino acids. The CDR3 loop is CATSDSGTREETQYF. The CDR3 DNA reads TGTGCCACCAGTGATTCAGGCACCCGAGAGGAGACTCAGTACTTC.

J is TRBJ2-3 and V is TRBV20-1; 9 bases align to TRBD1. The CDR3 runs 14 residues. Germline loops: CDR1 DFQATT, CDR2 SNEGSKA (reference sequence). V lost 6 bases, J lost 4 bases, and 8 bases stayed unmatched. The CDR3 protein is CSAPGTGLSDTQYF. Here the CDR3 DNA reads TGCAGTGCCCCCGGGACAGGGTTGTCAGATACGCAGTATTTT.

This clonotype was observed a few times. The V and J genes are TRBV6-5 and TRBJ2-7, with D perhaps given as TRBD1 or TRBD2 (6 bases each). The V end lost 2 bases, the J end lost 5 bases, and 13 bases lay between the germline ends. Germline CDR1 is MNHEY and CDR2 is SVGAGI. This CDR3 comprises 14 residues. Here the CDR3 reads CASSYTGRPHEQYF. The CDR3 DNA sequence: TGTGCCAGCAGTTACACAGGGAGGCCCCACGAGCAGTACTTC.

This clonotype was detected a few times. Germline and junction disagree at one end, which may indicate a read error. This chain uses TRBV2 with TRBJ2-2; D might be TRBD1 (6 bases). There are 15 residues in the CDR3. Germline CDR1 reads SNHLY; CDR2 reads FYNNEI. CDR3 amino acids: CASIESRGGTGELFF. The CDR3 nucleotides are TGTGCCAGCATTGAATCCCGAGGGGGCACCGGGGAGCTGTTTTTT. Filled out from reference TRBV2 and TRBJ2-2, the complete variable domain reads EPEVTQTPSHQVTQMGQEVILRCVPISNHLYFYWYRQILGQKVEFLVSFYNNEISEKSEIFDDQFSVERPDGSNFTLKIRSTKLEDSAMYFCASIESRGGTGELFFGEGSRLTVL.

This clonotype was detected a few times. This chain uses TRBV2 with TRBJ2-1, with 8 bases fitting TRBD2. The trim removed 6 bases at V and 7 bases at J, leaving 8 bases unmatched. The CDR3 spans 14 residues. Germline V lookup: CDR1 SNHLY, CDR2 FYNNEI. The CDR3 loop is CASSSGRGWNEQFF. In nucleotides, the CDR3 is TGTGCCAGCAGCAGCGGGAGAGGTTGGAATGAGCAGTTCTTC.

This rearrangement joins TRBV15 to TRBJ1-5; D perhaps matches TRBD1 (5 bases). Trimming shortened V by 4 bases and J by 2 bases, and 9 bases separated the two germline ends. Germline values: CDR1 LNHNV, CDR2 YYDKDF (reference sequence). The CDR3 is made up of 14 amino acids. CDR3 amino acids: CATSKTARNQPQHF. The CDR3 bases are TGTGCCACCAGCAAGACAGCTCGCAATCAGCCCCAGCATTTT.

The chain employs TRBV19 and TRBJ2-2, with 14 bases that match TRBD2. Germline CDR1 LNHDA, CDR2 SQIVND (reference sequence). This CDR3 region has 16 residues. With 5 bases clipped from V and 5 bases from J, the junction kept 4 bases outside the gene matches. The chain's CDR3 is CASSLWTSGRTGELFF. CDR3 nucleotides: TGTGCCAGTAGTCTCTGGACTAGCGGGAGGACCGGGGAGCTGTTTTTT.

The CDR3 DNA reads as TGCAGTGCTAGGGGGGGGGAATATGGCTACACCTTC. It is translated as CSARGGEYGYTF. The chain is built from TRBV20-1 and TRBJ1-2; perhaps TRBD1 as D (5 bases). V was shortened by 3 bases and J by 5 bases, with 10 bases between the two germline ends. The V gene's germline CDR1 is DFQATT and CDR2 SNEGSKA (reference sequence). The CDR3 is made up of 12 amino acids.

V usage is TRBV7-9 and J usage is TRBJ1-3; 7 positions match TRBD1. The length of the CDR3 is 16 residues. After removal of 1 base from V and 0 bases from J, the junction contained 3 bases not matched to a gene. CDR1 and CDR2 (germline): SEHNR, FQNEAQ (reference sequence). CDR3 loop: CASSLGDSFSGNTIYF. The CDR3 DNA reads TGTGCCAGCAGCTTAGGGGACAGTTTCTCTGGAAACACCATATATTTT.

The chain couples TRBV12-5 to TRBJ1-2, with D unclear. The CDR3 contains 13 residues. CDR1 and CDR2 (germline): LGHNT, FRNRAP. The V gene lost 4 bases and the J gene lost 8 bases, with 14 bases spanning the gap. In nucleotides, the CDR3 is TGTGCTAGTGGTTATCAGGTTAGCCGAGGCTACACCTTC. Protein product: CASGYQVSRGYTF.

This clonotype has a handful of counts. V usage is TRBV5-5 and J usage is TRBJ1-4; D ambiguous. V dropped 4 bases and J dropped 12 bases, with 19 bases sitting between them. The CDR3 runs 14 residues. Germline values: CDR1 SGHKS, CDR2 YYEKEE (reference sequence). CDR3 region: CASSQEITAGELFF. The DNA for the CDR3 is TGTGCCAGCAGCCAAGAAATCACAGCGGGAGAACTGTTTTTT.

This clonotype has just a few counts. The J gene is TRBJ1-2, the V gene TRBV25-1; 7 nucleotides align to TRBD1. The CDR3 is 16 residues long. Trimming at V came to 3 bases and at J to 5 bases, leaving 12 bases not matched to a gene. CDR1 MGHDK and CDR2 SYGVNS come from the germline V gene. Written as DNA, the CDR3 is TGTGCCAGCAGTGACGGACACAGGGGAAAGGGATATGGCTACACCTTC. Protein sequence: CASSDGHRGKGYGYTF.

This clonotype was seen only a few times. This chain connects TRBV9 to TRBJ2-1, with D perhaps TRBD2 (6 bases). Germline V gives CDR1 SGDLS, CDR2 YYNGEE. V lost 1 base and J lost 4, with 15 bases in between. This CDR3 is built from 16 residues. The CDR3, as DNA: TGTGCCAGCAGCGTAATGGAGGGCCGGGGGTACAATGAGCAGTTCTTC. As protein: CASSVMEGRGYNEQFF.

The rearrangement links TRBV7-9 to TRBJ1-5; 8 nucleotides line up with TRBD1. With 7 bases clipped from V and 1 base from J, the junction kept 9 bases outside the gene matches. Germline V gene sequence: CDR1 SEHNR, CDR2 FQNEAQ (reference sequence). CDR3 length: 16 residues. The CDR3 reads CASNLGGQGSNQPQHF. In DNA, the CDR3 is TGTGCCAGCAACTTGGGCGGACAGGGAAGCAATCAGCCCCAGCATTTT.